This T cell receptor beta chain comes out of a study of shared clonotypes between healthy human individuals. Looking at the study overall: Per donor, CD8 memory used one plate, CD8 naive used two, CD4 memory used three and CD4 naive used three.

The CDR3 is 18 residues long. Trimming stripped 0 bases from V and 4 bases from J, with 21 bases between. CDR1 is MGHRA and CDR2 is YSYEKL in the germline V gene. Produced via immunoSEQ multiplex PCR; TCRdb's table is partial and in-frame only. The sample consists of roughly 2,000,000 clones, 93% of them appearing once. Points on this clone: Its antigen is unidentified.

Positively selected for CCR7, the CD45RO-negative cells used as naive CD8 cells excluded terminally differentiated effector memory CD45RA+ cells. Study results and caveats: Larger estimated richness was generally seen in naive subsets than in memory subsets. Expectations were that clonotype sharing among donors would be affected by sequencing depth. Non-shared clonotypes had lower generation probabilities than those shared by all four donors.

Sequencing input: naive CD8+ T cells from PBMCs. The chain uses TRBV4-1 and TRBJ1-1, with D tentatively TRBD1 (5 bases). The clonotype was recovered from a man between 18 and 35 years old in good health. Some clones in this sample may be carry-over from other donors' samples. This CDR3 reads CASSQDRSGASMGTEAFF. CDR3 DNA: TGCGCCAGCAGCCAAGATAGAAGCGGGGCCTCGATGGGCACTGAAGCTTTCTTT.